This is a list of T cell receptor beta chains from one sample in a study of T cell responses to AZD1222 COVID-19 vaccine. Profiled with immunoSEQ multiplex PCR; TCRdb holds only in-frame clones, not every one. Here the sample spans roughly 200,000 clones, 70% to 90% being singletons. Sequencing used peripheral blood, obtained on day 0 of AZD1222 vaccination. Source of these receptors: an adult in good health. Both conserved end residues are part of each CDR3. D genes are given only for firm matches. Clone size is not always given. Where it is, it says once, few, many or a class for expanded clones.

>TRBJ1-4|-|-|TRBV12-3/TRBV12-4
CASRGLGEKLFF
TGTGCCAGCAGAGGACTCGGTGAAAAACTGTTTTTT
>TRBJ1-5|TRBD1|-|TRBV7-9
CASSRTGERNQPQHF
TGTGCCAGCAGCCGGACAGGGGAAAGGAATCAGCCCCAGCATTTT
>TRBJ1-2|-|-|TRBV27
CASSLSRTYGYTF
TGTGCCAGCAGTTTATCTAGGACCTATGGCTACACCTTC
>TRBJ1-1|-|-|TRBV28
CASSLGSRGEAFF
TGTGCCAGCAGTTTAGGTTCGAGGGGTGAAGCTTTCTTT
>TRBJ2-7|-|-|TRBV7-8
CASSSGGPRGEQYF
TGTGCCAGCAGCTCAGGTGGACCCAGGGGCGAGCAGTACTTC
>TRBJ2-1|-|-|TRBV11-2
CASSLDLQSSYNEQFF
TGTGCCAGCAGCTTAGATCTCCAGAGCTCCTACAATGAGCAGTTCTTC
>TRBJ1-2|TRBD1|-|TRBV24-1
CATSPGQGNYGYTF
TGTGCCACCAGCCCGGGACAGGGGAACTATGGCTACACCTTC
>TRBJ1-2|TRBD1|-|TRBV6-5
CAGRDSYQRGYGYTF
TGTGCCGGCCGGGACAGTTATCAGCGGGGCTATGGCTACACCTTC
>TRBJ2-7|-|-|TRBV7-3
CASSALGGVSDEQYF
TGTGCCAGCAGCGCCCTGGGCGGGGTTAGCGACGAGCAGTACTTC
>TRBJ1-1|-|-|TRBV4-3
CASSQGGNTEAFF
TGCGCCAGCAGCCAAGGGGGGAACACTGAAGCTTTCTTT
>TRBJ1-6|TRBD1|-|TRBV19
CATQPGTGGNSPLHF
TGTGCCACCCAACCCGGGACAGGGGGTAATTCACCCCTCCACTTT
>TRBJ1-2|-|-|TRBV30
CAWSVRSPDGYTF
TGTGCCTGGAGTGTCAGGTCACCGGATGGCTACACCTTC
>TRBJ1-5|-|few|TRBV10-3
CAISEVQGSLPQHF
TGTGCCATCAGTGAGGTGCAGGGCAGTCTGCCCCAGCATTTT
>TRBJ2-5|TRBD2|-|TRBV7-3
CASSAGLAAQETQYF
TGTGCCAGCAGCGCGGGACTAGCGGCCCAAGAGACCCAGTACTTC
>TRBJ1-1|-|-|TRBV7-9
CASSSDDRTEAFF
TGTGCCAGCAGCTCCGACGACAGAACTGAAGCTTTCTTT
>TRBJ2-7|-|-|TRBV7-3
CASSPRGGDSYEQYF
TGTGCCAGCAGCCCCAGGGGTGGCGACTCCTACGAGCAGTACTTC
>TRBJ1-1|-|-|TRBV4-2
CASSLGTADEAFF
TGTGCCAGCAGCCTTGGGACGGCAGACGAAGCTTTCTTT
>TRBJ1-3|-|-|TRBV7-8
CASSLAGGSSGNTIYF
TGTGCCAGCAGCTTAGCGGGCGGGTCCTCTGGAAACACCATATATTTT
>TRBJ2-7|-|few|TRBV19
CASTSGGGAYEQYF
TGTGCCAGTACCTCCGGAGGAGGGGCCTACGAGCAGTACTTC
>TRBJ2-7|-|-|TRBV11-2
CASSLVVEQYF
TGTGCCAGCAGCTTAGTGGTCGAGCAGTACTTC
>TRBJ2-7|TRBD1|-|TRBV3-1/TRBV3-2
CASSPTGGPYEQYF
TGTGCCAGCAGCCCGACAGGGGGCCCCTACGAGCAGTACTTC
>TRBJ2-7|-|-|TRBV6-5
CASSYSGGGEQYF
TGTGCCAGCAGTTACTCAGGGGGAGGCGAGCAGTACTTC
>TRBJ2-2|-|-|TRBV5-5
CASSLEAGNTGELFF
TGTGCCAGCAGCTTGGAGGCAGGAAACACCGGGGAGCTGTTTTTT
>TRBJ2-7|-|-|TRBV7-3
CASSHTGYF
TGTGCCAGCAGTCACACGGGGTACTTC
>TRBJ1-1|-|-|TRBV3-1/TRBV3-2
CASGLGLNTEAFF
TGTGCCAGCGGGCTCGGTCTCAACACTGAAGCTTTCTTT
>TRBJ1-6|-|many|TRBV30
CAWSVHRSSSSPLHF
TGTGCCTGGAGTGTACACAGAAGCTCGAGTTCACCCCTCCACTTT